This T cell receptor beta chain was recovered during a study of beta chain features in type 1 diabetes. Whole-study results and caveats: VDJ junctions from type 1 diabetes patients carried fewer insertions and larger deletions.

The sequenced template was cDNA made from the entire isolated RNA. A few million reads were obtained on average from naive, central memory and regulatory T cell samples. Measured with immunoSEQ multiplex PCR; TCRdb has only the in-frame clones, and not every one. The table lists hundreds of thousands of clones, about 14% of them singletons. CDR1 and CDR2 from the germline V gene are MNHNS and SASEGT. Deletions cut 5 bases from V and 4 bases from J, with 3 bases between. The CDR3 has 11 amino acids. As concerns this clone: Its antigen is undetermined.

This TCR was recovered from a man younger than 45 in good health. The rearrangement joins TRBV6-1 to TRBJ2-1; unclear D gene. The sample was naive CD4+ T cells from blood. CDR3 sequence reads: CASSTYNEQFF. The CDR3 DNA sequence: TGTGCCAGCAGTACTTACAATGAGCAGTTCTTC.